One sample yielded the 11 T cell receptor beta chains listed below, sequenced in a study of shared clonotypes between healthy human individuals. The naive CD8 population came from CD45RO-negative cells selected for CCR7, without terminally differentiated effector memory CD45RA+ cells. Clones were read by immunoSEQ multiplex PCR, and TCRdb kept only the in-frame ones, dropping some. Among millions of clones listed, about 93% were seen once. The specimen was naive CD8+ T cells from PBMCs. Receptor source: a man aged 18 to 30 in good health. Some clones in this sample may be carry-over from other donors' samples.

The chain uses TRBV27 and TRBJ2-7; TRBD2 aligns across 9 bases. This CDR3 region has 15 residues. Per germline, CDR1 MNHEY and CDR2 SMNVEV (reference sequence). With 5 bases clipped from V and 1 base from J, the junction kept 6 bases outside the gene matches. This chain's CDR3 is CASSDRLAASYEQYF. For the CDR3, the DNA is TGTGCCAGCAGTGACCGACTAGCGGCTTCCTACGAGCAGTACTTC.

The V call is TRBV15, the J call TRBJ1-1, with a tentative D call TRBD1 (6 bases). The CDR3 extends over 13 amino acids. Germline V lookup: CDR1 LNHNV, CDR2 YYDKDF (reference sequence). Trimming cost V 8 bases and J 5 bases, with 15 bases left between them. CDR3 residues: CATGAGERTEAFF. Here the CDR3 DNA reads TGTGCCACCGGGGCAGGGGAGAGAACTGAAGCTTTCTTT. Filled out from reference TRBV15 and TRBJ1-1, the complete variable domain reads DAMVIQNPRYQVTQFGKPVTLSCSQTLNHNVMYWYQQKSSQAPKLLFHYYDKDFNNEADTPDNFQSRRPNTSFCFLDIRSPGLGDTAMYLCATGAGERTEAFFGQGTRLTVV.

This rearrangement joins TRBV7-8 to TRBJ2-5, with 9 bases fitting TRBD1. The V and J ends lost 2 bases and 4 bases, in that order; junction bases with no gene match: 8. CDR1 is SGHVS, CDR2 FQNEAQ, per germline. The CDR3 consists of 16 residues. The CDR3: CASSLTGQGLGETQYF. CDR3 nucleotides: TGTGCCAGCAGCTTAACAGGACAGGGGCTTGGAGAGACCCAGTACTTC.

The V and J genes are TRBV19 and TRBJ1-5; 9 bases match TRBD1. Trimming removed 4 bases from V and 7 bases from J; junction bases left unmatched: 8. The CDR3 has 15 amino acids. Germline-derived CDR1 and CDR2 are LNHDA and SQIVND (reference sequence). CDR3 sequence: CASSTDRGPRQPQHF. The CDR3 DNA reads as TGTGCCAGTAGTACGGACAGGGGACCCCGGCAGCCCCAGCATTTT.

This clone was counted a single time. Other DNA sequences within the sample encode an identical CDR3. The genes are TRBV9 and TRBJ2-7, with TRBD1 matching 7 bases. Germline V gene data show CDR1 as SGDLS and CDR2 as YYNGEE. This CDR3 is built from 14 residues. Trimming removed 3 bases from V and 3 bases from J; junction bases left unmatched: 6. CDR3 sequence reads: CASSAGGSGYEQYF. The CDR3 coding sequence is TGTGCCAGCAGCGCAGGGGGATCGGGCTACGAGCAGTACTTC.

This sequence joins TRBV27 and TRBJ2-2; 8 bases match TRBD1. This CDR3 has 15 residues. Trimming cost V 3 bases and J 4 bases; bases outside gene matches: 4. Germline assignment: CDR1 MNHEY and CDR2 SMNVEV (reference sequence). The CDR3 loop is CASSLDREPTGELFF. In nucleotides, the CDR3 is TGTGCCAGCAGTTTGGACAGGGAACCCACCGGGGAGCTGTTTTTT.

This chain uses TRBV7-9 with TRBJ2-5; TRBD1 agrees at 7 bases. This CDR3 has 15 amino acids. From germline, CDR1 is SEHNR and CDR2 FQNEAQ (reference sequence). Trimming removed 5 bases from V and 2 bases from J; junction bases left unmatched: 8. The CDR3 region is CASSHAPRGQETQYF. In DNA form, the CDR3 reads TGTGCCAGCAGCCATGCCCCCAGGGGGCAAGAGACCCAGTACTTC.

The V and J genes are TRBV2 and TRBJ1-5; a possible D gene is TRBD1 (5 bases). The V gene's germline CDR1 is SNHLY and CDR2 FYNNEI. V was clipped by 6 bases and J by 6 bases, with 12 bases between them. The CDR3 has 13 residues. The CDR3 DNA sequence: TGTGCCAGCAGCCCGGGGCAGACTCAGCCCCAGCATTTT. This gives the protein CASSPGQTQPQHF.

The chain employs TRBV27 and TRBJ2-2, with TRBD2 as a possible D gene (5 bases). The CDR3 is made up of 16 amino acids. Germline values: CDR1 MNHEY, CDR2 SMNVEV (reference sequence). Trimming cost V 0 bases and J 3 bases, with 11 bases left between them. CDR3: CASSLSSSGDTGELFF. DNA of the CDR3: TGTGCCAGCAGTTTATCTTCCAGCGGAGACACCGGGGAGCTGTTTTTT.

This rearrangement joins TRBV30 to TRBJ2-7; D is perhaps TRBD1 (6 bases). The V gene's germline CDR1 is GTSNPN and CDR2 SVGIG (reference sequence). This CDR3 region has 13 residues. Trimming stripped 3 bases from V and 4 bases from J, with 13 bases between. The CDR3 sequence is CAWRADRSYEQYF. For the CDR3, the DNA is TGTGCCTGGAGGGCTGACAGGTCTTACGAGCAGTACTTC.

The chain carries TRBV2 and TRBJ2-7; TRBD1 matches 9 bases. J gave up 1 base and V 6 bases, and 10 bases lay outside the gene matches. Germline CDR1 SNHLY, CDR2 FYNNEI. The CDR3 contains 16 residues. CDR3 bases: TGTGCCAGCAGCGTACAGGGGGCTGATTGGTCCTACGAGCAGTACTTC. This gives the protein CASSVQGADWSYEQYF.